This TCR beta chain is drawn from a study of T-cell reconstitution after alpha-beta-depleted transplantation in children. Study-wide findings and caveats: Reportedly, roughly two months post-transplant, alpha-beta T cells arose from several hundred expanded graft clones. One year post-transplant, T-cell counts and diversity were largely derived from T cells produced anew. At day 60, the high TCRbeta diversity found in some patients originated from recipient T cells and thymic progenitors that had survived.

The TCRbeta library incorporated unique molecular identifiers. TCRdb recomputed calls from the PCR reads with MiXCR, one row per CDR3 protein. The sample yields about 240,000 distinct CDR3 sequences, 25% seen once. This clonotype was found many times. The antigen is undetermined. This clonotype was obtained from a girl aged 2 to 10 with Fanconi anemia, due to receive a stem cell transplant. The specimen comprised PBMCs, sampled before TCRalphabeta/CD19-depleted stem cell transplant.

Here the CDR3 reads CASSLSAGDLAKNIQYF. CDR3 coding DNA: TGTGCCAGCAGTTTATCCGCCGGAGATCTAGCCAAAAACATTCAGTACTTC. The chain combines TRBV27 with TRBJ2-4; D remains ambiguous. V shed 0 bases and J shed 0 bases, with 12 bases lying between them. The CDR3 extends over 17 amino acids. Germline CDR1 is MNHEY and CDR2 is SMNVEV (reference sequence).